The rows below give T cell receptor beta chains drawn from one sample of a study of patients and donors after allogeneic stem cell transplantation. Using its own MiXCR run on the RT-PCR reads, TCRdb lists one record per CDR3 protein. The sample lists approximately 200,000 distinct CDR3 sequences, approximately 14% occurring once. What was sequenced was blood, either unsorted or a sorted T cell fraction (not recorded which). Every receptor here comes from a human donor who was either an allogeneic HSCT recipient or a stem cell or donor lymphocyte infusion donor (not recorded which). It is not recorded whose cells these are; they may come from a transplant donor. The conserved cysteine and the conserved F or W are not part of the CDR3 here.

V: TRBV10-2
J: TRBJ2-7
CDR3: ASSGTSKPGYEQY

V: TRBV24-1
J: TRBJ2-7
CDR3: ATSDYSGTGYEQY

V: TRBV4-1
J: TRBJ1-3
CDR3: ASSQGGTVGNTIY

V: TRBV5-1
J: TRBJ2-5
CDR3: ASRPGQGAETQY

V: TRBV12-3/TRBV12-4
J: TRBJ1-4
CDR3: ASSSPQTERATNEKLF

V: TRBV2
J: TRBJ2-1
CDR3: ASSVRQGNYNEQF

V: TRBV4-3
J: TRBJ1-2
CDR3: ASSPAQTGYNYYGYT

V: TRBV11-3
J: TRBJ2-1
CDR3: ASSLGAGGSLDEQF

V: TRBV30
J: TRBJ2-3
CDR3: AWSVIRGDTQY

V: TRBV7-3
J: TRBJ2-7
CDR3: ASSLKSPGSYSYEQY

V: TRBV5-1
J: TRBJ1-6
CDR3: ASSKTGFSNNSPLH

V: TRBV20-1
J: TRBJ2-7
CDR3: SGAGRAGYEQY

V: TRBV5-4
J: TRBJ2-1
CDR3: ASSRLGAGASYNEQF

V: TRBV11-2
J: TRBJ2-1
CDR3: ASSNLGGPAGEQF

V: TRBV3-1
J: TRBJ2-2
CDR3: ASSQDHRFGNTGELF

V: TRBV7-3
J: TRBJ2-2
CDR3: ASSFTGTGVGELF

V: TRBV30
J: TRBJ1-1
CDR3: AWSVWGVKDTEAF

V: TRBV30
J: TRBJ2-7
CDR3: AWSGSYEQY

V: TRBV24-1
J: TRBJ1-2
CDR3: ATSVGSSLSGYT

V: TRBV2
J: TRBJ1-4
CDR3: ASSDLGTLEKLF

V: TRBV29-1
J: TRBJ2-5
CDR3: SGRSGQETQY

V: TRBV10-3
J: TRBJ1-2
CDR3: AITGDRESYGYT

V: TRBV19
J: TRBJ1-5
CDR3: ASSWDAGRLSNQPQH

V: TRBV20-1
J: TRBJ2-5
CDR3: SASQIGVAGETQY

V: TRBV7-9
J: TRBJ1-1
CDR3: ASSPRTGRTEAF

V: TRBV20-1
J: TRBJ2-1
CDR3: SALPPWTINEQF

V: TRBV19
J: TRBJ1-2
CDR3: ASSNSRGRGYYGYT

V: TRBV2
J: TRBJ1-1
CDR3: ASRGQKYTEAF

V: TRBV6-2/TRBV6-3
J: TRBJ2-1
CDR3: ASGRGASGISYNEQF

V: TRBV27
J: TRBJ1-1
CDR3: ASSRPGGTEAF

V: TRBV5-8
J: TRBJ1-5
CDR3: ASSLETGPNQPQH

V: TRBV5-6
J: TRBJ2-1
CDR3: ASSLPDRYNEQF

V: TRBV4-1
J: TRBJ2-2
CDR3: ASSQYTPGQIPSSNTGELF

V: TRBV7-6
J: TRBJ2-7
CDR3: ASSLAAVLYEQY

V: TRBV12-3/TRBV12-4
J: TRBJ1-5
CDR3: ASSRTGGGQPQH

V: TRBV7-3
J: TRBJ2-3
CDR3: ASSLNRDLADTQY

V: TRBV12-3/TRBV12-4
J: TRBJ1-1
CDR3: ASSPLWGRKNTEAF

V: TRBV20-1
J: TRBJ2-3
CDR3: SARTHGDTQY

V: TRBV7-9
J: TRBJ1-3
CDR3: ASSFAGRGDAGNTIY

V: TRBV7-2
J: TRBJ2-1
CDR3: ASSLASVNEQF

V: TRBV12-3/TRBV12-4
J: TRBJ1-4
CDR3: ASSLRGQSEKLF

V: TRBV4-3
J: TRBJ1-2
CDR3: ASSRGGQGYGYT

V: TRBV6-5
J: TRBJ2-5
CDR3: ASSYTGQYQETQY

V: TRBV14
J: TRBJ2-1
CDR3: ASSHKSSGVIYNEQF

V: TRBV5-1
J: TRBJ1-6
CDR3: ASSSDRGYSPLH

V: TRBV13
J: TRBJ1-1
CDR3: ASSSRAPNTEAF

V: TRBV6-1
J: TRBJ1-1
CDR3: ASGTRDRGPEAF

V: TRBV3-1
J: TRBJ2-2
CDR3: ASSQESGYTGELF